This entry describes one T cell receptor beta chain. Its antigen remains unknown. The data are from a study of T cell clusters in autoimmune cytopenias. Study-level findings and limits: The T cell clusters were defined only in silico, without experimental functional validation. TRB repertoire shifts in secondary cytopenia and chronic lymphocytic leukemia mostly reflected lymphoma, not autoimmunity. Primary autoimmune cytopenia patients appeared to lack physiological T cell clusters present in healthy donors.

TRB was amplified by touch-down multiplex PCR, primer pools A and B combined. Using the multiplex PCR reads, TCRdb records one entry per CDR3 protein without DNA. The table lists roughly 8,000 distinct CDR3 sequences. Tens of thousands of genome equivalents of blood DNA were amplified for TRB. The receptor comes from a human donor with an autoimmune cytopenia or autoimmune hepatitis (not recorded which). The source material was peripheral blood.

CDR3 loop: CASSLVAGGTSTSSYNEQFF. The rearrangement joins TRBV28 to TRBJ2-1; TCRdb indicates TRBD2, and absent DNA this call remains unverified. The germline V gene has CDR1 MDHEN and CDR2 SYDVKM. This CDR3 comprises 20 residues.